Shown below are 7 T cell receptor beta chains from a single sample sequenced in a study of blood T cell repertoires in COVID-19. The assay was immunoSEQ multiplex PCR, and TCRdb's table has in-frame clones only and misses some. In the table there are roughly 90,000 clones, approximately 86% of which are singletons. Sequencing input: peripheral blood. The source is a man aged 50-60 years with acute or convalescent COVID-19.

This chain uses TRBV6-6 with TRBJ1-1; no firm D call. This CDR3 region has 15 residues. Germline V CDR1 and CDR2: MNHNY, SVGAGI (reference sequence). V was shortened by 5 bases and J by 4 bases, with 17 bases between the two germline ends. CDR3 in amino acids: CASSLLGGASTEAFF. CDR3 nucleotides: TGTGCCAGCAGTCTCTTGGGAGGAGCTAGCACTGAAGCTTTCTTT.

This clone has only a few counts. V and J are TRBV7-3 and TRBJ1-2; TRBD1 matches 11 bases. The V gene end was trimmed by 5 bases and the J gene end by 8 bases; junction bases not matched to a gene: 7. The CDR3 runs to 14 residues. CDR1 SGHTA and CDR2 FQGTGA come from the germline V gene. As DNA, the CDR3 is TGTGCCAGCAGCCCCGGACAGGGGGCTTGGGGCTACACCTTC. Its protein product is CASSPGQGAWGYTF.

The chain combines TRBV2 with TRBJ2-7; 7 positions match TRBD2. CDR3 length: 15 residues. CDR1 is SNHLY and CDR2 is FYNNEI in the germline V gene. V shed 3 bases and J 6 bases; nucleotides not matched to a gene: 11. The CDR3 DNA sequence: TGTGCCAGCAGTGACGTCCCGGGACTAATCTTCGAGCAGTACTTC. This encodes CASSDVPGLIFEQYF.

The chain uses TRBV23-1 and TRBJ1-1; 7 bases agree with TRBD1. TRBV23-1 has ORF status, its function being uncertain. The CDR3 contains 15 residues. V dropped 8 bases and J dropped 0; count of bases not matched to a gene: 9. The CDR3 sequence is CASGKTGSLNTEAFF. The CDR3 DNA sequence: TGCGCCAGCGGGAAGACAGGGTCACTGAACACTGAAGCTTTCTTT.

The V call is TRBV7-9, the J call TRBJ2-5, with 8 positions matching TRBD1. The CDR3 is 14 amino acids. V lost 2 bases and J lost 5; bases outside the gene matches: 4. Germline V gene lookup returns CDR1 SEHNR and CDR2 FQNEAQ (reference sequence). The CDR3 loop is CASSLHGQGETQYF. The CDR3 DNA is TGTGCCAGCAGCTTACATGGACAGGGTGAGACCCAGTACTTC. The whole variable domain, filled in from reference TRBV7-9 and TRBJ2-5, reads DTGVSQNPRHKITKRGQNVTFRCDPISEHNRLYWYRQTLGQGPEFLTYFQNEAQLEKSRLLSDRFSAERPKGSFSTLEIQRTEQGDSAMYLCASSLHGQGETQYFGPGTRLLVL.

The CDR3 coding sequence is TGTGCCAGCAGTCTTTCCGGGACATTCGAAAAACTGTTTTTT. Encoded protein: CASSLSGTFEKLFF. This chain connects TRBV6-6 to TRBJ1-4, with D possibly matching TRBD1 (6 bases). The V end was cut by 5 bases, the J end by 8 bases, with 15 bases between. The CDR3 runs 14 residues. Germline values: CDR1 MNHNY, CDR2 SVGAGI (reference sequence).

The rearrangement links TRBV6-5 to TRBJ1-1; 8 bases fit TRBD1. The trim removed 6 bases at V and 5 bases at J, leaving 5 bases unmatched. The CDR3 has 13 residues. Germline-derived CDR1 and CDR2 are MNHEY and SVGAGI. CDR3 sequence: CASSTGGRTEAFF. The CDR3 DNA is TGTGCCAGCAGCACAGGGGGAAGAACTGAAGCTTTCTTT.